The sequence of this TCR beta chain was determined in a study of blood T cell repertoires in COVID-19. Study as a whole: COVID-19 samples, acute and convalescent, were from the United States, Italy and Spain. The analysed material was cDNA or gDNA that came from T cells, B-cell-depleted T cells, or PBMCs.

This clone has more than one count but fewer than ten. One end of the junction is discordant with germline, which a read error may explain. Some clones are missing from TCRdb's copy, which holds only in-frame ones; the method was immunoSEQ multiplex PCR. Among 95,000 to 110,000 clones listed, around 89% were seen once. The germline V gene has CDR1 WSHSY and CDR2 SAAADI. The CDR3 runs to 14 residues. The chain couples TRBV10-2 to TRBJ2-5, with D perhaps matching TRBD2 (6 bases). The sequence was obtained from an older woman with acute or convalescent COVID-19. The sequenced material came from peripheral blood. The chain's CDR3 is CASSVSGVKETQYF. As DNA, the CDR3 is TGCGCCAGCAGTGTGTCGGGAGTTAAAGAAACCCAGTACTTC.